Following are 17 T cell receptor beta chains from one sample sequenced in a study of human T cells and chemical hapten exposure (dated by TCRdb to about 2021). The protocol used for the library was RACE. Sequencing instrument: NextSeq 500. TCRdb ran its own pipeline on the public reads, namely fastp trimming at Q25 and MiXCR clone calling, and kept in-frame beta chains. Each record represents a unique CDR3 protein, reported with the most common genes and DNA among its rows. The sample has over 300,000 distinct CDR3 sequences on record, approximately 5.1% of them singletons. Just over 2.5% of the sample lies in the top ten. What the time point label conveys for this sample: pre-sensitization, week 0. The sample's treatment or condition label is to be understood as: therapeutic diphenylcyclopropenone sensitization with weekly scalp DPC. Sequencing used whole blood, obtained in connection with sensitization to the hapten diphenylcyclopropenone (DPC). The origin of the receptors is a woman aged 45-65 years with alopecia areata. Some clones in this sample may be carry-over from other donors' samples.

In its sample, this clonotype was seen a few times. The chain uses TRBV20-1 and TRBJ2-2; the match to TRBD1 covers 12 bases. This CDR3 contains 15 residues. CDR1 is DFQATT, CDR2 SNEGSKA, per germline (reference sequence). J was trimmed by 6 bases and V by 5 bases; bases with no gene match: 7. This CDR3 is CSALRGQGAAGELFF. The DNA for the CDR3 is TGCAGTGCTCTCCGGGGACAGGGGGCAGCCGGGGAGCTGTTTTTT.

This clonotype came up many times. This sequence joins TRBV7-2 and TRBJ1-4, with D unresolved. CDR3 length: 15 residues. CDR1 and CDR2 (germline): SGHTA, FQGNSA. Trimming left V 2 bases short and J 3 bases short, with 10 bases between. DNA for the CDR3: TGTGCCAGCAGCTTAACCCCCCTAGCTAATGAAAAACTGTTTTTT. Translated: CASSLTPLANEKLFF.

There are many counts of this clonotype. The chain has TRBV3-1 and TRBJ2-3; 8 positions match TRBD2. The J segment lost 9 bases and the V segment lost 0 bases, leaving 5 bases of the junction unmatched. The CDR3 is 14 amino acids. Germline CDR1 reads LGHDT; CDR2 reads YNNKEL (reference sequence). The CDR3 DNA is TGTGCCAGCAGCCAAGAAAGCGGGGGTAAGACGCAGTATTTT. It is translated as CASSQESGGKTQYF.

This chain joins TRBV28 and TRBJ2-7, with D maybe TRBD1 (5 bases). In germline, CDR1 is MDHEN, CDR2 SYDVKM. V was cut by 6 bases and J by 2 bases, with 14 bases left in between. This CDR3 region has 14 residues. Written as DNA, the CDR3 is TGTGCCAGCAGCTGGGGCGGAGCGACCTACGAGCAGTACTTC. Translating it yields CASSWGGATYEQYF.

V is TRBV7-2 and J is TRBJ2-1; 8 bases are shared with TRBD1. The CDR3 runs to 13 residues. J lost 7 bases, V lost 5 bases, and 4 bases had no gene match. CDR1 and CDR2 (germline): SGHTA, FQGNSA. The CDR3 reads CASSRTGKNEQFF. The DNA of the CDR3 is TGTGCCAGCAGCAGGACAGGGAAGAATGAGCAGTTCTTC.

This chain links TRBV12-3 or TRBV12-4 with TRBJ2-1; 9 nucleotides align to TRBD2. The CDR3 is 19 residues long. The trim removed 6 bases at V and 0 bases at J, leaving 15 bases unmatched. The CDR3 loop is CASSSPRAGGESSYNEQFF. Here the CDR3 DNA reads TGTGCCAGCAGCTCCCCTCGCGCGGGGGGGGAGAGCTCCTACAATGAGCAGTTCTTC.

The genes are TRBV6-2 or TRBV6-3 and TRBJ2-4; 8 positions agree with TRBD1. Per the germline V gene, CDR1 is MNHEY and CDR2 is SVGEGT. CDR3 size: 19 residues. The trim removed 4 bases at V and 7 bases at J, leaving 21 bases unmatched. CDR3 in DNA: TGTGCCAGCAGTTCGGGGATCGGACAGGGAATTCGAGGATTGAACATTCAGTACTTC. This codes for CASSSGIGQGIRGLNIQYF.

This clonotype came up many times. V usage is TRBV12-3 or TRBV12-4 and J usage is TRBJ2-7; TRBD1 is a possible D gene (5 bases). Between the trimmed V and J ends, which lost 4 bases and 4 bases, there was a span of 17 bases. This CDR3 comprises 15 residues. CDR3 sequence reads: CASSSLARGRYEQYF. The CDR3 DNA reads as TGTGCCAGCAGTTCCCTGGCTAGGGGAAGGTACGAGCAGTACTTC.

At least ten counts were recorded for this clonotype. The chain carries TRBV28 and TRBJ2-3; D is possibly TRBD1 or TRBD2 (5 bases each). V lost 5 bases to trimming and J lost 2 bases, with 17 bases between them. Germline values: CDR1 MDHEN, CDR2 SYDVKM. The CDR3 is 16 amino acids. CDR3 sequence: CASSPRAGANTDTQYF. DNA of the CDR3: TGTGCCAGCAGTCCCCGGGCCGGGGCGAACACAGATACGCAGTATTTT.

The sample holds many counts of this clonotype. The chain links TRBV20-1 to TRBJ2-3; D possibly corresponds to TRBD1 (5 bases). Germline V CDR1 and CDR2: DFQATT, SNEGSKA (reference sequence). The CDR3 has 16 amino acids. V was shortened by 6 bases and J by 0 bases, with 19 bases between the two germline ends. CDR3 nucleotide sequence: TGCAGTGCCCCATCGTGGGGCGGAGCTAGCACAGATACGCAGTATTTT. It translates to CSAPSWGGASTDTQYF.

The chain uses TRBV10-3 and TRBJ2-1; 11 nucleotides line up with TRBD1. CDR3 length: 14 residues. The ends lost 2 bases at V and 8 bases at J; junction bases unmatched: 2. The germline CDR1 and CDR2 sequences are ENHRY and SYGVKD. The CDR3 DNA sequence: TGTGCCATCAGTGAGAGGACAGGGGGCGATGAGCAGTTCTTC. It specifies CAISERTGGDEQFF.

The chain employs TRBV5-1 and TRBJ1-6, with no clear D. CDR3 length equals 12 residues. Germline V gene lookup returns CDR1 SGHRS and CDR2 YFSETQ. Deletions cut 4 bases from V and 9 bases from J, with 8 bases between. DNA for the CDR3: TGCGCCAGCAGCGACGAAGGTTCACCCCTCCACTTT. It yields the protein CASSDEGSPLHF.

In its sample, this clonotype was seen a few times. The rearrangement joins TRBV5-6 to TRBJ1-5, with TRBD1 matching 8 bases. The CDR3 spans 14 residues. The junction had 9 bases not matched to a gene; V was cut back by 4 bases and J by 9 bases. The germline V gene encodes CDR1 SGHDT and CDR2 YYEEEE. The CDR3 DNA follows: TGTGCCAGCAGCGGCGGGACAGGAGCGGGGCCCCAGCATTTT. Its protein is CASSGGTGAGPQHF.

This clonotype was observed a few times. J is TRBJ2-3 and V is TRBV4-2, with 12 positions matching TRBD2. CDR1 is LGHNA and CDR2 is YNFKEQ in the germline V gene. V trimming: 4 bases; J trimming: 5 bases; junction bases outside the gene matches: 7. There are 16 residues in the CDR3. Here the CDR3 reads CASSRETSGREDTQYF. The CDR3 DNA reads TGTGCCAGCAGCCGAGAGACTAGCGGGAGAGAAGATACGCAGTATTTT.

This clonotype appeared many times. CDR3 sequence (DNA): TGTGCCAGCAGCGGACAGGGGGAATGGCAGTTCTTC. Protein sequence: CASSGQGEWQFF. The rearrangement links TRBV7-2 to TRBJ2-1, with 10 bases lining up with TRBD1. J was trimmed by 12 bases and V by 5 bases; bases with no gene match: 4. CDR1 is SGHTA and CDR2 is FQGNSA in the germline V gene. The CDR3 covers 12 residues.

The table lists this clonotype with a few counts. V and J are TRBV29-1 and TRBJ1-1; tentatively, D is TRBD1 (5 bases). The CDR3 is made up of 15 amino acids. Germline CDR1 is SQVTM and CDR2 is ANQGSEA. Between the trimmed V and J ends, which lost 6 bases and 5 bases, there was a span of 22 bases. The CDR3 spells CSVIRDLFTGTEAFF. CDR3 nucleotides: TGCAGCGTAATACGGGACCTCTTTACGGGTACTGAAGCTTTCTTT.

This chain connects TRBV5-6 to TRBJ2-3; D may correspond to TRBD1 or TRBD2 (5 bases each). In germline, CDR1 is SGHDT, CDR2 YYEEEE. The CDR3 runs 14 residues. Trimming cost V 4 bases and J 2 bases, with 11 bases left between them. This CDR3 reads CASSTGAVTDTQYF. CDR3 nucleotide sequence: TGTGCCAGCAGCACCGGGGCCGTCACAGATACGCAGTATTTT. The variable domain in full, completed from reference TRBV5-6 and TRBJ2-3, reads DAGVTQSPTHLIKTRGQQVTLRCSPKSGHDTVSWYQQALGQGPQFIFQYYEEEERQRGNFPDRFSGHQFPNYSSELNVNALLLGDSALYLCASSTGAVTDTQYFGPGTRLTVL.